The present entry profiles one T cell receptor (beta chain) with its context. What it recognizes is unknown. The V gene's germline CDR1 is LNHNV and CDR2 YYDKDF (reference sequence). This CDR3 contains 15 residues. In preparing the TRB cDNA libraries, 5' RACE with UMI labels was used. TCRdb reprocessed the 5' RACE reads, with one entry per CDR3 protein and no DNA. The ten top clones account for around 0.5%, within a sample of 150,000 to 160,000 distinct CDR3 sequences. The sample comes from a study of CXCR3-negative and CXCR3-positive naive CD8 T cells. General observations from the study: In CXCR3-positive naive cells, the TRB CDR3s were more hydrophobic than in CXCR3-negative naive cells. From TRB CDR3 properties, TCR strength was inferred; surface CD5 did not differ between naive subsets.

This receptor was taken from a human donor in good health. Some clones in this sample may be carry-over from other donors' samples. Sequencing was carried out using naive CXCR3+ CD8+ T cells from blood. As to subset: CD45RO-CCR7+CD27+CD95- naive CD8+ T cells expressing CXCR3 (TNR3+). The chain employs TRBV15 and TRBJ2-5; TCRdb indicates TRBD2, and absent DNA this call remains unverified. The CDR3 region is CATNRLRGPQETQYF.